This T cell receptor beta chain was captured in a study of control samples from healthy donors and cancer patients (dated by TCRdb to 2020 to 2021). The library was built by means of the immunoSEQ multiplex PCR assay. This immuneACCESS table, as held by TCRdb, lists in-frame sequences with V and J called but not all clones. Of the missing ones, under half trace to an unresolved V gene in checked studies; the others have no known cause. Across this sample there are 9,500 to 15,000 clones, with 88% seen only once. The top ten clonotypes cover approximately 2.8% of the sample. Points on this clone: What antigen it recognizes has not been identified. No much larger clonotype is one base removed from it; base qualities were not supplied.

Deletion took 6 bases off V and 0 bases off J, with a span of 14 bases between the germline ends. Looking up the germline V gene yields CDR1 SNHLY and CDR2 FYNNEI. From the cysteine through the phenylalanine, the CDR3 covers 15 amino acids. Left in the record is the CDR3 DNA by itself, 45 bases read in frame from the first base. The sample was formalin-fixed, paraffin-embedded tissue. The receptor was derived from a male donor with melanoma. Recombination joined TRBV2 with TRBJ2-5, with the D gene not clear enough to name. The DNA reads TGTGCCAGCAGCCCCTTTTATGGGGACCAAGAGACCCAGTACTTC. The resulting protein is CASSPFYGDQETQYF.